Following are 14 T cell receptor delta chains from one sample sequenced in a study of gamma-delta T cells after stem cell transplantation. TCRdb re-processed the RT-PCR reads using CATT. This table has over 5,000 delta-chain clones, 1.5% to 2% appearing once. The sequenced material came from gamma-delta T cells. The source is a human donor. It is not recorded whose cells these are; they may come from a transplant donor.

This chain joins TRDV2 and TRDJ1; 12 positions match TRDD3. Germline trimming cut 0 bases from V and 0 bases from J; bases unmatched to any gene: 10. The CDR3 contains 19 residues. Germline V gene sequence: CDR1 GEAIGNYY, CDR2 EKD. The CDR3 reads CACDTVLGDTLSNTDKLIF. CDR3 coding DNA: TGTGCCTGTGACACCGTGCTGGGGGATACGCTATCCAACACCGATAAACTCATCTTT.

Note on this clone: TCRdb records a much larger clone's protein for this DNA, with a difference at residue 14 that likely arises from a read error; the protein given is the translation of the DNA. The genes are TRDV2 and TRDJ1; TRDD3 matches 11 bases. This CDR3 is built from 16 residues. Germline loops: CDR1 GEAIGNYY, CDR2 EKD. CDR3 sequence reads: CACDGLGDTSADKPIF. In nucleotides, the CDR3 is TGTGCCTGTGACGGTCTGGGGGATACTTCGGCCGATAAACCCATCTTT.

There are a few counts of this clone. The TCRdb protein, from a much larger clone, departs from this DNA's translation at residue 8, likely by read error; the protein shown derives from the DNA. V gene TRDV2 combines with J gene TRDJ2, with a possible D match to TRDD3 (5 bases). Looked up from germline, CDR1 is GEAIGNYY and CDR2 is EKD. V lost 1 base and J 0 bases, leaving 14 bases between the germline ends. The CDR3 covers 17 residues. CDR3 DNA: TGTGCCTGTGACACTATACTGGAGGAGACTTTGACAGCACAACTCTTCTTT. Translation gives CACDTILEETLTAQLFF.

This clone was seen a handful of times. With a far larger clone one base away, a read error is the likely cause. Other DNA sequences in this specimen translate into the identical CDR3. This chain joins TRDV2 and TRDJ2; D possibly corresponds to TRDD3 (6 bases). Germline lookup yields CDR1 GEAIGNYY and CDR2 EKD. This CDR3 is built from 15 residues. The DNA for the CDR3 is TGTGCCTGTGACTTACTGGGCTCTTTGACAGCACAACTCTTCTTC. Translated, it gives CACDLLGSLTAQLFF.

In this sample, this clone turned up a few times. The same CDR3 can be traced to other DNA sequences in this sample. V and J are TRDV2 and TRDJ1; 10 nucleotides match TRDD3. The CDR3 is 17 amino acids. Germline-derived CDR1 and CDR2 are GEAIGNYY and EKD. V was clipped by 3 bases and J by 2 bases; unmatched bases: 11. In DNA form, the CDR3 reads TGTGCCTGTGACTCGTTACTGGGGGATCCACCGACCGATAAACTCATCTTT. This translates into CACDSLLGDPPTDKLIF.

The rearrangement uses TRDV2 and TRDJ1, with 10 bases lining up with TRDD3. Germline CDR1 GEAIGNYY, CDR2 EKD. The CDR3 is 18 residues long. The junction had 9 bases not matched to a gene; V was cut back by 0 bases and J by 0 bases. CDR3 DNA sequence: TGTGCCTGTGACACCCTACTGGGGGATCCGTCCCACACCGATAAACTCATCTTT. Translation: CACDTLLGDPSHTDKLIF.

CDR3 nucleotide sequence: TGTGCTCTTGGGGAACTACCTCCTCTTACTGGGGGATACGGAGCCGATAAACTCATCTTT. Its protein product is CALGELPPLTGGYGADKLIF. This sequence joins TRDV1 and TRDJ1; TRDD3 matches 13 bases. V dropped 0 bases and J dropped 3; count of bases not matched to a gene: 13. Germline loops: CDR1 TSWWSYY, CDR2 QGS. The CDR3 contains 20 residues.

A few counts support this clone. With only one base between it and a far larger clone, this is likely a read error. Other DNA sequences of this sample code for an identical CDR3. The chain employs TRDV2 and TRDJ1; 10 bases fit TRDD3. V shed 1 base and J 2 bases; nucleotides not matched to a gene: 15. The CDR3 runs to 19 residues. Germline V gene data show CDR1 as GEAIGNYY and CDR2 as EKD. The CDR3 DNA follows: TGTGCCTGTGACACTGTTGGGGGATACCGAGAATCGTATACCGATAAACTCATCTTT. Amino acid sequence: CACDTVGGYRESYTDKLIF.

By its share, this clone is medium-sized (0.01 to 0.1%). The chain combines TRDV2 with TRDJ3; TRDD3 matches at 12 bases. The germline CDR1 and CDR2 sequences are GEAIGNYY and EKD. J lost 0 bases, V lost 0 bases, and 5 bases had no gene match. The CDR3 consists of 20 residues. In DNA, the CDR3 is TGTGCCTGTGACACCTTACTGGGGGATACCCTCTCCTGGGACACCCGACAGATGTTTTTC. It yields the protein CACDTLLGDTLSWDTRQMFF.

In its sample, this clone is medium-sized. Additional DNA sequences in this sample encode the identical CDR3. The chain carries TRDV2 and TRDJ1; 8 nucleotides line up with TRDD3. This CDR3 is 15 amino acids long. CDR1 GEAIGNYY and CDR2 EKD come from the germline V gene. J lost 0 bases, V lost 3 bases, and 5 bases had no gene match. The CDR3 here is CACDSVLGDTDKLIF. The CDR3 DNA reads as TGTGCCTGTGACTCTGTACTGGGGGACACCGATAAACTCATCTTT.

With regard to this clone: For this DNA, TCRdb reports the protein of a much larger clone, which diverges at residue 4, most likely from a read error; the protein presented here is translated directly from the DNA. As DNA, the CDR3 is TGTGCCTGTGTCACCATAAAATCCTACGGAAATACTGGGGGTCCGTACACCGATAAACTCATCTTT. Translating it yields CACVTIKSYGNTGGPYTDKLIF. The chain employs TRDV2 and TRDJ1; 8 bases align to TRDD3. The CDR3 loop spans 22 amino acids. Germline V lookup: CDR1 GEAIGNYY, CDR2 EKD.

This clone showed up just a few times. The TCRdb protein, from a much larger clone, departs from this DNA's translation at residue 9, likely by read error; the protein shown derives from the DNA. The chain has TRDV2 and TRDJ1; TRDD3 aligns across 7 bases. CDR3 size: 16 residues. Trimming took 3 bases from V and 0 from J; bases not matched to a gene: 9. Germline V gene lookup returns CDR1 GEAIGNYY and CDR2 EKD. CDR3 sequence (DNA): TGTGCCTGTGACGGGCTACTGGGGTCCTACACCGATAAACTCATCTTT. This translates into CACDGLLGSYTDKLIF.

This clone was seen a handful of times. The TCRdb protein comes from a much larger clone and disagrees with this DNA's translation at residue 15, likely due to a read error; the protein given here is derived from the DNA. The genes are TRDV2 and TRDJ1, with 8 bases that match TRDD3. The CDR3 length is 16 residues. Germline-derived CDR1 and CDR2 are GEAIGNYY and EKD. The CDR3 sequence is CACDTLLGEDTDKLTF. The CDR3, as DNA: TGTGCCTGTGACACGCTGCTGGGGGAGGACACCGATAAACTCACCTTT.

Comment on this clone: TCRdb records a much larger clone's protein for this DNA, with a difference at residue 12 that likely arises from a read error; the protein given is the translation of the DNA. The chain employs TRDV2 and TRDJ1, with TRDD3 matching over 12 bases. CDR1 GEAIGNYY and CDR2 EKD come from the germline V gene. The V gene end was trimmed by 1 base and the J gene end by 3 bases; junction bases not matched to a gene: 8. The length of the CDR3 is 17 residues. This chain's CDR3 is CACDTLGDTAYADKLIF. CDR3 in DNA: TGTGCCTGTGACACGCTGGGGGATACGGCGTACGCCGATAAACTCATCTTT.